This T cell receptor beta chain was identified during a study of regulatory T cells in long-lasting Graves disease. General observations from the study: Thyroid tissue was not sampled; only peripheral blood was.

Worth noting for this clonotype: Its antigen remains unknown. This may arise from a read error, as a much more abundant clone is one base away.

The CDR3 covers 17 residues. V shed 5 bases, J shed 4 bases, and the junction held 15 bases outside the gene matches. Per the germline V gene, CDR1 is MDHEN and CDR2 is SYDVKM. The TCR beta library used iRepertoire HTBI primers with Arm-PCR amplification of CDR3. Original processing methods: Detected in the samples were over 60 TRBV and under 15 TRBJ segments. TCRdb re-called the multiplex PCR reads with MiXCR, one entry per CDR3 protein. Clone size and V and J calls follow TCRdb, not the original study. The table has roughly 470,000 distinct CDR3 sequences, around 20% seen once. Stated time point: persistent/refractory GD, antithyroid drugs over 5 years with positive TRAb. With RNA extracted from PBMCs as input, the TCR library was made. The diagnosis of Graves' disease used American Thyroid Association guidelines.

The V gene is TRBV28, the J gene TRBJ1-1, with 8 positions matching TRBD1. Here the sequenced sample was peripheral blood mononuclear cells (PBMCs), taken when the disease was refractory, from a patient treated with antithyroid drugs. This receptor was obtained from a female donor with Graves disease. The CDR3 spells CASSLSSPSDRGTEAFF. CDR3 coding DNA: TGTGCCAGCAGTCTCAGTTCCCCTAGCGACAGGGGCACTGAAGCTTTCTTT.